This TCR beta chain was recovered during a study of technical replicates of blood from several donors (dated by TCRdb to the late 2010s). V is reduced by 8 bases and J by 0 bases, leaving a spacing of 16 bases between them. The CDR3 starts with the cysteine, ends with the phenylalanine, and has 16 residues. This entry keeps only the CDR3 DNA: 48 bases, framed from base 1. The germline V gene (reference sequence) sets CDR1 to LNHDA and CDR2 to SQIVND. The library relied on the immunoSEQ multiplex PCR assay. TCRdb stores this immuneACCESS table with in-frame sequences only. Part of the clones is absent; in the studies checked, under half of the shortfall reflects unresolved V genes, and no reason is known for the rest. In all, the sample holds about 100,000 clones, and around 95% of those were seen once. Clones ranked in the top ten supply around 0.21% of the sample. In regard to this clone: The specificity of this receptor is unknown. Base qualities are not provided; no much larger clone lies one nucleotide away.

This sequence was found in a human donor in good health. This sequence uses TRBV19 and TRBJ2-2; possibly the D gene is TRBD2, per 7 matching bases. The specimen was T cells isolated from PBMCs. The CDR3 has the sequence CASFNRAGANTGELFF. The sequence in DNA is TGTGCCAGTTTCAACAGGGCGGGGGCGAACACCGGGGAGCTGTTTTTT.